This T cell receptor beta chain is from a study of beta chain features in type 1 diabetes. Study observations and caveats: Researchers reported that naive, central memory and Treg TCRB repertoires appeared more similar in patients than in healthy donors. When VDJ junctions were examined, type 1 diabetes patients showed fewer insertions and more deletions. All four CD4+ subsets of Type 1 diabetes patients contained TCRB CDR3s that were moderately but significantly shorter.

Of note for this clone: Its antigen is undetermined.

Using CD45RO/CCR7/CD25/CD127/CD95/CD27, CD4+ naive, central memory, regulatory and stem cell-like memory cells were sorted. The study reverse transcribed the entire isolated RNA, so it sequenced expressed TCRB transcripts. Profiling relied on immunoSEQ multiplex PCR, and the TCRdb table lists in-frame clones only, not all of them. Of 100,000 to 150,000 clones listed, roughly 10% are singletons. This receptor was identified in a young man with type 1 diabetes. The material sequenced was central memory CD4+ T cells from blood.

The CDR3 sequence: CASSDTTGLDGYTF. CDR3 nucleotide sequence: TGTGCCAGCAGTGACACCACAGGGTTGGATGGCTACACCTTC. The chain couples TRBV2 to TRBJ1-2; D is possibly TRBD1 (6 bases). With 3 bases removed from V and 6 bases from J, the gap between germline ends came to 14 bases. The CDR3 totals 14 residues. Per germline, CDR1 SNHLY and CDR2 FYNNEI.